One and the same sample provided the 29 T cell receptor beta chains below, sequenced in a study of blood T cell repertoires in COVID-19. TCRdb keeps only in-frame clones here, not all; method: immunoSEQ multiplex PCR. The data contain more than 110,000 clones, roughly 84% of them singletons. Specimen: peripheral blood. The receptors originated from a woman aged 60-75 years with acute or convalescent COVID-19.

The chain uses TRBV28 and TRBJ2-7, with a weak D call TRBD2 (5 bases). This CDR3 has 14 residues. V lost 9 bases and J 6 bases, leaving 21 bases between the germline ends. The germline V gene encodes CDR1 MDHEN and CDR2 SYDVKM. DNA for the CDR3: TGTGCCAGTCTCGCGAGAGGGATGTACGTCGAGCAGTACTTC. Translated: CASLARGMYVEQYF.

The chain links TRBV5-1 to TRBJ1-4; D is uncertain. With 4 bases removed from V and 5 bases from J, the gap between germline ends came to 9 bases. This CDR3 region has 13 residues. In germline, CDR1 is SGHRS, CDR2 YFSETQ. CDR3 bases: TGCGCCAGCAGCACCACAAGAAATGAAAAACTGTTTTTT. Translated, it gives CASSTTRNEKLFF. Complete variable domain (other parts from reference TRBV5-1 and TRBJ1-4): KAGVTQTPRYLIKTRGQQVTLSCSPISGHRSVSWYQQTPGQGLQFLFEYFSETQRNKGNFPGRFSGRQFSNSRSEMNVSTLELGDSALYLCASSTTRNEKLFFGSGTQLSVL.

The rearrangement joins TRBV9 to TRBJ2-7, with TRBD1 identical over 8 bases. J gave up 6 bases and V 0 bases, and 8 bases lay outside the gene matches. Per germline, CDR1 SGDLS and CDR2 YYNGEE. This CDR3 comprises 15 residues. CDR3 coding DNA: TGTGCCAGCAGCGTAGGGACAGGGAGAACTTTCGAGCAGTACTTC. Amino acids: CASSVGTGRTFEQYF.

Of note for this clone: Other DNA variants within this sample encode the same CDR3. This chain uses TRBV5-1 with TRBJ2-2; a weak D match, TRBD1 (6 bases). CDR3 length equals 15 residues. Trimming shortened V by 0 bases and J by 2 bases, and 8 bases separated the two germline ends. CDR1 is SGHRS and CDR2 is YFSETQ in the germline V gene. The CDR3 protein is CASSLAGANTGELFF. The DNA for the CDR3 is TGCGCCAGCAGCTTGGCAGGGGCAAACACCGGGGAGCTGTTTTTT. Based on the CDR3 plus reference TRBV5-1 and TRBJ2-2, the full variable domain is KAGVTQTPRYLIKTRGQQVTLSCSPISGHRSVSWYQQTPGQGLQFLFEYFSETQRNKGNFPGRFSGRQFSNSRSEMNVSTLELGDSALYLCASSLAGANTGELFFGEGSRLTVL.

This chain connects TRBV28 to TRBJ1-5, with D possibly being TRBD1 (5 bases). Trimming left V 7 bases short and J 1 base short, with 17 bases between. Germline assignment: CDR1 MDHEN and CDR2 SYDVKM. This CDR3 spans 16 amino acids. The CDR3 DNA reads TGTGCCAGCATAGGGGTCGGGTCTTGGAGCAATCAGCCCCAGCATTTT. It yields the protein CASIGVGSWSNQPQHF.

V gene TRBV29-1 combines with J gene TRBJ2-2; 13 bases match TRBD2. The length of the CDR3 is 17 residues. CDR1 and CDR2 from the germline V gene are SQVTM and ANQGSEA. The V gene end was trimmed by 5 bases and the J gene end by 6 bases; junction bases not matched to a gene: 12. DNA for the CDR3: TGCAGCGTTACGAGGCAAGGGACTAGCGGGATACCCGGGGAGCTGTTTTTT. Translation gives CSVTRQGTSGIPGELFF.

This clone was seen only once. The J gene is TRBJ1-1, the V gene TRBV28, with TRBD1 matching over 8 bases. This CDR3 contains 14 residues. Germline V gene data show CDR1 as MDHEN and CDR2 as SYDVKM. Germline trimming cut 4 bases from V and 7 bases from J; bases unmatched to any gene: 8. The CDR3 DNA sequence: TGTGCCAGCAGTTCCAACAGGGGGTCCATTGAAGCTTTCTTT. It codes for CASSSNRGSIEAFF.

The CDR3 region has the DNA TGTGCCAGCCGTCTCAGGGGGCCCGGCACTGAAGCTTTCTTT. Its protein product is CASRLRGPGTEAFF. The chain carries TRBV6-5 and TRBJ1-1; 8 bases are a match to TRBD1. There are 14 residues in the CDR3. Trimming cost V 8 bases and J 4 bases; bases outside gene matches: 9. Germline V lookup: CDR1 MNHEY, CDR2 SVGAGI.

CDR3 sequence reads: CARGTDSNQPQHF. CDR3 sequence (DNA): TGCGCCAGAGGGACTGATAGCAATCAGCCCCAGCATTTT. This chain links TRBV10-1 with TRBJ1-5; D is perhaps TRBD1 (5 bases). CDR3 length equals 13 residues. Germline values: CDR1 WNHNN, CDR2 SYGVQD (reference sequence). Trimming removed 9 bases from V and 0 bases from J, with 9 bases in between.

The rearrangement links TRBV10-3 to TRBJ1-5; D is possibly TRBD1 (5 bases). Trimming removed 6 bases from V and 2 bases from J, with 11 bases in between. The CDR3 covers 14 residues. Germline V lookup: CDR1 ENHRY, CDR2 SYGVKD. The CDR3 bases are TGTGCCATCAGCCCGGGGGGAGGCAATCAGCCCCAGCATTTT. It translates to CAISPGGGNQPQHF.

This chain uses TRBV28 with TRBJ2-7; TRBD2 matches at 10 bases. V shed 5 bases, J shed 3 bases, and the junction held 7 bases outside the gene matches. From germline, CDR1 is MDHEN and CDR2 SYDVKM. The CDR3 totals 15 residues. As DNA, the CDR3 is TGTGCCAGCAGTCGACCGGGACTAGCGAACTACGAGCAGTACTTC. This sequence encodes CASSRPGLANYEQYF.

In regard to this clone: One end of the junction fails to match germline, which may point to a read error. V is TRBV28 and J is TRBJ2-7; unclear D gene. This CDR3 is 13 amino acids long. Germline CDR1 and CDR2: MDHEN and SYDVKM. The CDR3 bases are TGTGCCAGCAGCAGGCTGGTTCCTCGGCTCCCCCTCTTC. Protein: CASSRLVPRLPLF.

The chain carries TRBV12-3 or TRBV12-4 and TRBJ2-1, with no clear D. The germline V and J ends were trimmed by 6 bases and 5 bases, with 8 bases remaining between them. The CDR3 runs to 12 residues. The CDR3 coding sequence is TGTGCCAGCAGCCTCCGGGACAATGAGCAGTTCTTC. This codes for CASSLRDNEQFF.

The chain is built from TRBV6-5 and TRBJ2-5, with 7 bases that match TRBD1. CDR3 length: 11 amino acids. V trimming: 11 bases; J trimming: 3 bases; junction bases outside the gene matches: 3. The germline CDR1 and CDR2 sequences are MNHEY and SVGAGI. CDR3 in amino acids: CASGGKETQYF. The DNA of the CDR3 is TGTGCCTCAGGGGGTAAAGAGACCCAGTACTTC.

The chain combines TRBV10-3 with TRBJ2-5; no firm D call. Germline values: CDR1 ENHRY, CDR2 SYGVKD. CDR3 length: 14 amino acids. V lost 3 bases to trimming and J lost 1 base, with 9 bases between them. In DNA form, the CDR3 reads TGTGCCATCAGTGACCGCGCGCTCCAAGAGACCCAGTACTTC. Its translation is CAISDRALQETQYF.

The chain recombines TRBV3-1 (or the pseudogene TRBV3-2) with TRBJ1-5; possible D gene TRBD1, 5 bases. The CDR3 loop spans 16 amino acids. The ends were cut back, 4 bases at V and 6 bases at J, with 19 bases in the middle. CDR1 LGHDT and CDR2 YNNKEL come from the germline V gene (reference sequence). CDR3 protein: CASSPTGGLGGQPQHF. The CDR3 DNA sequence: TGTGCCAGCAGCCCGACGGGGGGATTGGGGGGTCAGCCCCAGCATTTT.

The rearrangement uses TRBV2 and TRBJ1-1; D possibly corresponds to TRBD1 (5 bases). The CDR3 extends over 14 amino acids. Germline loops: CDR1 SNHLY, CDR2 FYNNEI. The V gene lost 8 bases and the J gene lost 0 bases, with 13 bases spanning the gap. The CDR3 region is CASSLGGVNTEAFF. CDR3 nucleotide sequence: TGTGCCAGCTCGCTGGGGGGGGTGAACACTGAAGCTTTCTTT.

The chain joins TRBV6-4 to TRBJ2-1, with 8 bases identical to TRBD2. The germline V gene encodes CDR1 MRHNA and CDR2 SNTAGT. Trimming removed 1 base from V and 4 bases from J; junction bases left unmatched: 6. The CDR3 extends over 16 amino acids. This CDR3 reads CASSDLLSSGYNEQFF. DNA of the CDR3: TGTGCCAGCAGTGACTTGCTGTCTAGCGGGTACAATGAGCAGTTCTTC.

The chain combines TRBV28 with TRBJ1-1; possible D gene TRBD1, 6 bases. CDR1 is MDHEN and CDR2 is SYDVKM in the germline V gene. With 6 bases removed from V and 0 bases from J, the gap between germline ends came to 11 bases. The CDR3 extends over 14 amino acids. The CDR3 loop is CASSSGGLNTEAFF. The CDR3 DNA is TGTGCCAGCAGCTCGGGGGGCTTGAACACTGAAGCTTTCTTT. The full variable domain, completed using reference TRBV28 and TRBJ1-1, is DVKVTQSSRYLVKRTGEKVFLECVQDMDHENMFWYRQDPGLGLRLIYFSYDVKMKEKGDIPEGYSVSREKKERFSLILESASTNQTSMYLCASSSGGLNTEAFFGQGTRLTVV.

The DNA for the CDR3 is TGCAGTTCAAAACAGGCCTACGAGCAGTACTTC. Encoded protein: CSSKQAYEQYF. The J gene is TRBJ2-7, the V gene TRBV20-1; perhaps TRBD1 as D (5 bases). The V end was cut by 8 bases, the J end by 2 bases, with 10 bases between. The CDR3 runs to 11 residues. Germline V gene sequence: CDR1 DFQATT, CDR2 SNEGSKA (reference sequence).

This chain connects TRBV9 to TRBJ2-3, with 7 bases lining up with TRBD2. V dropped 0 bases and J dropped 0; count of bases not matched to a gene: 4. Germline V gene lookup returns CDR1 SGDLS and CDR2 YYNGEE. This CDR3 is built from 16 residues. CDR3 amino acids: CASSVVVGGSTDTQYF. Here the CDR3 DNA reads TGTGCCAGCAGCGTAGTGGTGGGAGGGAGCACAGATACGCAGTATTTT.

J is TRBJ1-2 and V is TRBV24-1; the D gene is possibly TRBD1 (5 bases). Looked up from germline, CDR1 is KGHDR and CDR2 is SFDVKD. Trimming stripped 3 bases from V and 2 bases from J, with 12 bases between. This CDR3 has 15 amino acids. The CDR3, as DNA: TGTGCCACCAGTGATCCCCTCGGGGGGAACTATGGCTACACCTTC. Its translation is CATSDPLGGNYGYTF.

As regards this clone: The limits of the CDR3 on the DNA are not certain, so only TCRdb's listed CDR3 is given. This sequence joins TRBV21-1 and TRBJ1-1; the listed D gene, TRBD1, was not tested against the DNA. TRBV21-1 is a documented pseudogene. Including both end residues, the CDR3 is 13 amino acids long. CDR3 region: CASSIGWGVGAFF.

The V and J genes are TRBV30 and TRBJ2-2; D gene uncertain. This CDR3 region has 13 residues. The V and J ends lost 2 bases and 6 bases respectively, with 10 bases between them. Germline loops: CDR1 GTSNPN, CDR2 SVGIG (reference sequence). The chain's CDR3 is CAWSTTGSGELFF. In DNA, the CDR3 is TGTGCCTGGAGTACCACTGGTTCCGGGGAGCTGTTTTTT.

V and J are TRBV7-7 and TRBJ2-1, with 8 bases aligning to TRBD1. Trimming took 10 bases from V and 7 from J; bases not matched to a gene: 15. Germline V lookup: CDR1 SSHAT, CDR2 FNYEAQ (reference sequence). This CDR3 comprises 15 residues. The CDR3 here is CAIGPGTGGGNEQFF. The DNA for the CDR3 is TGTGCCATAGGACCCGGGACAGGTGGAGGGAATGAGCAGTTCTTC.

V usage is TRBV5-1 and J usage is TRBJ2-5; D is perhaps TRBD1 (5 bases). CDR1 is SGHRS and CDR2 is YFSETQ in the germline V gene. V dropped 0 bases and J dropped 2 bases, with 17 bases sitting between them. CDR3 length: 17 residues. The CDR3 sequence is CASSLARIGARQETQYF. The CDR3 DNA is TGCGCCAGCAGCTTGGCTCGGATTGGGGCCCGACAAGAGACCCAGTACTTC.

The genes are TRBV11-3 and TRBJ2-1, with 11 bases aligning to TRBD2. CDR3 length: 17 residues. Germline-derived CDR1 and CDR2 are SGHNT and YENEEA. V lost 5 bases and J lost 5; bases outside the gene matches: 11. In DNA form, the CDR3 reads TGTGCCAGCAGCCAACCTAAGCTAGCGGGGGGACACAATGAGCAGTTCTTC. Translated, it gives CASSQPKLAGGHNEQFF.

This sequence joins TRBV9 and TRBJ2-2, with TRBD2 as a possible D gene (6 bases). Trimming took 4 bases from V and 2 from J, leaving 9 bases between them. Germline loops: CDR1 SGDLS, CDR2 YYNGEE. This CDR3 spans 14 amino acids. The CDR3 spells CASSRSGNTGELFF. In nucleotides, the CDR3 is TGTGCCAGCAGCCGTAGCGGAAACACCGGGGAGCTGTTTTTT.

The chain links TRBV21-1 to TRBJ2-1; the table calls TRBD2, which could not be checked here. TRBV21-1 is assigned pseudogene status. The CDR3 covers 17 residues. The CDR3 loop is CASSKASTSGSINEQFF. The CDR3 region has the DNA TGTGCCAGCAGCAAAGCTTCGACTAGCGGGAGTATAAATGAGCAGTTCTTC.